This is a list of T cell receptor beta chains from one sample in a study of early stage breast cancer tumors. The assay was immunoSEQ multiplex PCR, and TCRdb's table has in-frame clones only and misses some. Of some 70,000 clones listed, approximately 80% are singletons. Sequencing was performed on blood. These receptor sequences come from a person between 60 and 69 years old with breast cancer. The CDR3 runs from the conserved cysteine through the conserved F or W. D genes are given only for firm matches. Not all rows give a size; the values are once, few, many and, for expanded clones, a class.

abundance	v_gene	j_gene	d_gene	CDR3aa	CDR3nt
NA	TRBV6-6	TRBJ2-3	TRBD2	CASSDWTSGSTDTQYF	TGTGCCAGCAGTGACTGGACTAGCGGGAGCACAGATACGCAGTATTTT
NA	TRBV4-3	TRBJ2-3	TRBD2	CASSQETWLAGEADTQYF	TGCGCCAGCAGCCAAGAAACATGGCTAGCGGGAGAAGCAGATACGCAGTATTTT
NA	TRBV30	TRBJ1-4	NA	CAWSFGPSNEKLFF	TGTGCCTGGAGCTTCGGACCGAGTAATGAAAAACTGTTTTTT
NA	TRBV5-5	TRBJ2-7	TRBD2	CASIQLAGATYEQYF	TGTGCCAGCATCCAGTTAGCGGGGGCTACCTACGAGCAGTACTTC
NA	TRBV5-5	TRBJ2-2	TRBD1	CASSPRDRGTGELFF	TGTGCCAGCAGCCCCAGGGACAGGGGCACCGGGGAGCTGTTTTTT
NA	TRBV14	TRBJ2-3	TRBD2	CASSQDSGSVPFSTDTQYF	TGTGCCAGCAGCCAAGATAGCGGGAGCGTGCCCTTTAGCACAGATACGCAGTATTTT
NA	TRBV4-2	TRBJ1-2	NA	CASSSTLREGGNYGYTF	TGTGCCAGCAGCTCGACGCTCAGGGAGGGGGGTAACTATGGCTACACCTTC
once	TRBV19	TRBJ2-7	TRBD1	CASSRQGLYGEQYF	TGTGCCAGTAGTCGACAGGGGCTCTACGGCGAGCAGTACTTC
NA	TRBV21-1	TRBJ2-5	NA	CASSTQEGETQYF	TGTGCCAGCAGCACGCAGGAGGGGGAGACCCAGTACTTC
NA	TRBV7-9	TRBJ2-1	TRBD1	CASRSGTGGNFF	TGTGCCAGCAGGTCCGGGACAGGGGGCAACTTCTTC
NA	TRBV5-1	TRBJ2-5	TRBD1	CASSPGQQETQYF	TGCGCCAGCAGTCCGGGACAGCAAGAGACCCAGTACTTC
few	TRBV5-6	TRBJ2-7	NA	CASSFPAHEQYF	TGTGCCAGCAGCTTTCCGGCCCACGAGCAGTACTTC
NA	TRBV2	TRBJ2-4	NA	CASSVGAVKNIQYF	TGTGCCAGCAGTGTTGGAGCTGTCAAAAACATTCAGTACTTC
NA	TRBV28	TRBJ2-7	NA	CASLGTAGKDEQYF	TGTGCCAGCCTAGGCACGGCCGGGAAGGACGAGCAGTACTTC
NA	TRBV7-3	TRBJ2-2	TRBD1	CASSITGGFTGELFF	TGTGCCAGCAGTATAACAGGGGGGTTCACCGGGGAGCTGTTTTTT
NA	TRBV5-4	TRBJ1-2	NA	CASRSQQEVDYGYTF	TGTGCCAGCAGGTCACAACAGGAGGTCGACTATGGCTACACCTTC
NA	TRBV5-1	TRBJ1-1	NA	CASIPPGGGDEAFF	TGCGCCAGCATCCCCCCGGGGGGTGGGGATGAAGCTTTCTTT
few	TRBV20-1	TRBJ2-3	NA	CSARGTDTQYF	TGCAGTGCTCGAGGCACAGATACGCAGTATTTT
NA	TRBV6-6	TRBJ2-5	NA	CASSLQGRGETQYF	TGTGCCAGCAGCCTACAGGGGAGGGGGGAGACCCAGTACTTC
NA	TRBV19	TRBJ1-2	NA	CASSTRDTTYTF	TGTGCCAGTAGTACCCGGGACACCACCTACACCTTC
few	TRBV27	TRBJ2-1	NA	CASSLGVGNEQFF	TGTGCCAGCAGCCTAGGGGTTGGTAATGAGCAGTTCTTC
NA	TRBV9	TRBJ1-2	NA	CASSVDGQPLGGYTF	TGTGCCAGCAGCGTAGACGGACAACCCCTAGGTGGCTACACCTTC
NA	TRBV5-4	TRBJ2-7	TRBD2	CASRPGTTVMGEQYF	TGTGCCAGCAGGCCCGGGACTACCGTGATGGGGGAGCAGTACTTC
few	TRBV15	TRBJ2-7	TRBD1	CATSRDRGQGNEQYF	TGTGCCACCAGCAGAGATAGAGGACAGGGGAACGAGCAGTACTTC
NA	TRBV6-4	TRBJ2-1	TRBD2	CASSPGTSGGVNEQFF	TGTGCCAGCAGCCCCGGGACTAGCGGGGGAGTCAATGAGCAGTTCTTC
NA	TRBV27	TRBJ2-7	TRBD1	CASIDRATYEQYF	TGTGCCAGCATTGACAGGGCCACCTACGAGCAGTACTTC
NA	TRBV5-6	TRBJ1-2	TRBD1	CASSWGTGNYGYTF	TGTGCCAGCAGCTGGGGGACAGGGAACTATGGCTACACCTTC
NA	TRBV28	TRBJ2-4	TRBD2	CATAGTTSNIQYF	TGTGCCACCGCCGGGACTACATCAAACATTCAGTACTTC
NA	TRBV19	TRBJ2-2	TRBD1	CASSPGTGVTGELFF	TGTGCCAGTAGTCCCGGGACAGGGGTAACCGGGGAGCTGTTTTTT
once	TRBV5-6	TRBJ2-1	NA	CASSWTKSSYNEQFF	TGTGCCAGCAGCTGGACCAAATCATCCTACAATGAGCAGTTCTTC
NA	TRBV5-5	TRBJ2-2	NA	CASTLARNTGELFF	TGTGCCAGCACCCTGGCAAGGAACACCGGGGAGCTGTTTTTT
NA	TRBV18	TRBJ1-2	TRBD1	CASSPLGQGAIGYTF	TGTGCCAGCTCACCTCTGGGACAGGGGGCGATAGGCTACACCTTC
NA	TRBV30	TRBJ2-5	TRBD2	CAWSAGLAGGVPYF	TGTGCCTGGAGTGCGGGACTAGCGGGAGGAGTCCCGTACTTC
NA	TRBV2	TRBJ2-1	TRBD2	CASSELAGANNEQFF	TGTGCCAGCAGCGAACTAGCGGGGGCCAACAATGAGCAGTTCTTC
few	TRBV2	TRBJ1-6	TRBD1	CASSQTTGGYSPLHF	TGTGCCAGCAGCCAGACGACAGGGGGATATTCACCCCTCCACTTT
NA	TRBV7-9	TRBJ2-5	TRBD2	CASSLTGGGETQYF	TGTGCCAGCAGCTTAACGGGAGGGGGGGAGACCCAGTACTTC
NA	TRBV7-2	TRBJ2-3	TRBD2	CASSPGGRTQYF	TGTGCCAGCAGCCCGGGGGGTCGGACGCAGTATTTT
NA	TRBV6-5	TRBJ1-5	NA	CASSFRDPTSNQPQHF	TGTGCCAGCAGTTTCCGGGACCCAACGAGCAATCAGCCCCAGCATTTT
NA	TRBV9	TRBJ1-1	NA	CASSVGAGAFEAFF	TGTGCCAGCAGCGTGGGCGCGGGGGCTTTTGAAGCTTTCTTT
NA	TRBV5-1	TRBJ2-2	NA	CASSGQGHTGELFF	TGCGCCAGCAGCGGTCAGGGGCACACCGGGGAGCTGTTTTTT
NA	TRBV7-2	TRBJ1-1	NA	CASSQGRGYTEAFF	TGTGCCAGCAGCCAGGGTAGGGGGTACACTGAAGCTTTCTTT
NA	TRBV19	TRBJ2-3	NA	CASSITWVMTQYF	TGTGCCAGTAGTATAACTTGGGTAATGACGCAGTATTTT
NA	TRBV29-1	TRBJ2-3	NA	CSVSREADTQYF	TGCAGCGTTTCGAGGGAGGCAGATACGCAGTATTTT
NA	TRBV28	TRBJ2-7	NA	CASSRQRLYEQYF	TGTGCCAGCAGCAGACAGAGGCTCTACGAGCAGTACTTC
NA	TRBV30	TRBJ1-2	NA	CAWTANYGYTF	TGTGCCTGGACAGCTAACTATGGCTACACCTTC
NA	TRBV5-5	TRBJ1-1	NA	CASSNPGLMNTEAFF	TGTGCCAGCAGCAATCCAGGGCTTATGAACACTGAAGCTTTCTTT
NA	TRBV30	TRBJ2-5	NA	CATTPPSAQETQYF	TGTGCCACAACCCCCCCTAGCGCCCAAGAGACCCAGTACTTC
NA	TRBV19	TRBJ2-2	TRBD2	CASSMGTRSAGELFF	TGTGCCAGTAGTATGGGGACTAGAAGCGCCGGGGAGCTGTTTTTT
NA	TRBV5-1	TRBJ2-7	TRBD1	CASSSSGQSTYEQYF	TGCGCCAGCAGCTCATCGGGACAGTCAACATACGAGCAGTACTTC
NA	TRBV27	TRBJ1-5	NA	CASSRVSNQPQHF	TGTGCCAGCAGTCGGGTAAGCAATCAGCCCCAGCATTTT
NA	TRBV29-1	TRBJ2-1	NA	CSGGGARYEQFF	TGCAGCGGAGGGGGGGCGCGGTATGAGCAGTTCTTC
NA	TRBV19	TRBJ2-7	NA	CASSIGAGYEQYF	TGTGCCAGTAGTATAGGGGCGGGGTACGAGCAGTACTTC
NA	TRBV19	TRBJ1-5	NA	CASRVRSASRDQPQHF	TGTGCCAGTAGAGTCAGGTCCGCCAGCAGGGATCAGCCCCAGCATTTT
few	TRBV18	TRBJ1-2	NA	CASSPVDYGYTF	TGTGCCAGCTCACCAGTTGACTATGGCTACACCTTC
NA	TRBV28	TRBJ2-5	TRBD1	CASSLDRVIETQYF	TGTGCCAGCAGTTTGGACAGGGTTATCGAGACCCAGTACTTC
NA	TRBV28	TRBJ1-3	NA	CASSYGGTGNTIYF	TGTGCCAGCTCCTATGGGGGGACCGGAAACACCATATATTTT
NA	TRBV10-3	TRBJ1-2	TRBD1	CAISDPLKTGGDYGYTF	TGTGCCATCAGTGACCCGCTGAAGACAGGGGGTGACTATGGCTACACCTTC
NA	TRBV5-1	TRBJ1-1	TRBD1	CASSLVGQGNTEAFF	TGCGCCAGCAGCTTGGTCGGACAGGGGAACACTGAAGCTTTCTTT
NA	TRBV5-1	TRBJ2-5	NA	CASSFRGETQYF	TGCGCCAGCAGCTTTAGGGGGGAGACCCAGTACTTC
NA	TRBV18	TRBJ2-5	NA	CASSQKETQYF	TGTGCCAGCTCGCAGAAAGAGACCCAGTACTTC